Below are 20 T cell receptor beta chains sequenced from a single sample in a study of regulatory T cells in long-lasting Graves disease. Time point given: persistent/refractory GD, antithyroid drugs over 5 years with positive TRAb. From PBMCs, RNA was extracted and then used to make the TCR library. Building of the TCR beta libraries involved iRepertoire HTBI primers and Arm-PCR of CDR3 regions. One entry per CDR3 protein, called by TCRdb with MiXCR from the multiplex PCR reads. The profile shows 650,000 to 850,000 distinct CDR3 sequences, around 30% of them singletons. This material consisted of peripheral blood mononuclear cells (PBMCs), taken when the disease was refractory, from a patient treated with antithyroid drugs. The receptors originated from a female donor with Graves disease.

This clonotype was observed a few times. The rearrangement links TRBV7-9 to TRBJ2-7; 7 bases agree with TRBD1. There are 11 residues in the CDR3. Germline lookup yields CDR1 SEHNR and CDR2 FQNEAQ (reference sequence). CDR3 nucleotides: TGTGCAGACGGACAGGACTACGAGCAGTACTTC. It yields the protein CADGQDYEQYF.

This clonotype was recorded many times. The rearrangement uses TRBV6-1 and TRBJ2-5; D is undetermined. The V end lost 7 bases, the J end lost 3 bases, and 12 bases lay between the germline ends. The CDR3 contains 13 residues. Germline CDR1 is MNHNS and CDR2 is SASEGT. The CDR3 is CASTRSAEETQYF. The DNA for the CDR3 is TGTGCCAGCACCCGGTCGGCAGAAGAGACCCAGTACTTC.

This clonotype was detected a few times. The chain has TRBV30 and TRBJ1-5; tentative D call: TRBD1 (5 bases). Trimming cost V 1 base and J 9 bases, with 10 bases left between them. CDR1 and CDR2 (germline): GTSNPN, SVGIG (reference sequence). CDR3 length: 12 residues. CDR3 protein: CAWSGRVGPQHF. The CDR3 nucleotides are TGTGCCTGGAGTGGCAGGGTGGGGCCCCAGCATTTT.

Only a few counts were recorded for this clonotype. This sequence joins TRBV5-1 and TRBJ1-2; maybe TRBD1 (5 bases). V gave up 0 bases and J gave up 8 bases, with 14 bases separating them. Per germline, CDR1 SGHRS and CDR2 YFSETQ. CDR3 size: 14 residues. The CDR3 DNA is TGCGCCAGCAGCTTGGCCGTTCAGGGCGGAGGCTACACCTTC. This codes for CASSLAVQGGGYTF. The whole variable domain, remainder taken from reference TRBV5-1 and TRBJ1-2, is KAGVTQTPRYLIKTRGQQVTLSCSPISGHRSVSWYQQTPGQGLQFLFEYFSETQRNKGNFPGRFSGRQFSNSRSEMNVSTLELGDSALYLCASSLAVQGGGYTFGSGTRLTVV.

The CDR3 DNA follows: TGTGCCAGCAGTTACGGGGTTTCCGTCAGGGGCGAGCAGTACTTC. Its translation: CASSYGVSVRGEQYF. The chain employs TRBV6-2 or TRBV6-3 and TRBJ2-7, with D perhaps matching TRBD1 (6 bases). Germline V gene data show CDR1 as MNHEY and CDR2 as SVGEGT. CDR3 length equals 15 residues. V was shortened by 2 bases and J by 6 bases, with 17 bases between the two germline ends.

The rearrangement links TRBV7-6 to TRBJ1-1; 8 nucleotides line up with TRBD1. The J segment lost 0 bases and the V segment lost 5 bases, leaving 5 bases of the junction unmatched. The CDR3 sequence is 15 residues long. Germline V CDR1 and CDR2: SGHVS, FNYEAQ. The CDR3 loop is CASSQRTGMNTEAFF. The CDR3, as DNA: TGTGCCAGCAGCCAGCGGACAGGGATGAACACTGAAGCTTTCTTT.

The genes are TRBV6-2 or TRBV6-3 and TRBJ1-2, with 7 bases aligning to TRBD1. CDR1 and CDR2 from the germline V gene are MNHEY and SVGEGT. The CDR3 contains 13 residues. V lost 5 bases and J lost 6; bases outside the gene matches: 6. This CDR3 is CASSETGRNGYTF. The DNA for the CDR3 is TGTGCCAGCAGTGAGACAGGGAGGAATGGCTACACCTTC.

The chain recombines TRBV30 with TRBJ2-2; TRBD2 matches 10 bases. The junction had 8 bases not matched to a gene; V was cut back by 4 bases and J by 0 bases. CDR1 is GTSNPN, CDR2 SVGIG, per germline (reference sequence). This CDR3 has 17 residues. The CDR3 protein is CAWKVASGSSNTGELFF. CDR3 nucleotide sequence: TGTGCCTGGAAGGTGGCTAGCGGGAGTTCGAACACCGGGGAGCTGTTTTTT.

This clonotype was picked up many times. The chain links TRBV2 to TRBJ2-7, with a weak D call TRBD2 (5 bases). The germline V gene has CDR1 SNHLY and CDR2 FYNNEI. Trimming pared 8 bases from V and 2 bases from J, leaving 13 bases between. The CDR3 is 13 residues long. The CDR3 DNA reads TGTGCCAGCCTAGCCCGGATGGCCTACGAGCAGTACTTC. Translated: CASLARMAYEQYF.

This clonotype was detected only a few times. The CDR3 reads CASSELRGSPNQPQHF. The DNA for the CDR3 is TGTGCCAGCAGTGAGTTAAGGGGAAGCCCCAATCAGCCCCAGCATTTT. V and J are TRBV6-1 and TRBJ1-5, with D possibly TRBD1 on 5 matching bases. Trimming left V 3 bases short and J 3 bases short, with 15 bases between. The CDR3 is 16 amino acids. Per the germline V gene, CDR1 is MNHNS and CDR2 is SASEGT.

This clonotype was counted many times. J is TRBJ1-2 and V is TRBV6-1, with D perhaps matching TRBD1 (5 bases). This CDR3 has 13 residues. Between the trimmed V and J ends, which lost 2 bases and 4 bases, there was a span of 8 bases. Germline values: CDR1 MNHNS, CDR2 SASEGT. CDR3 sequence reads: CASSEWGSYGYTF. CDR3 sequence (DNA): TGTGCCAGCAGTGAATGGGGGAGCTATGGCTACACCTTC.

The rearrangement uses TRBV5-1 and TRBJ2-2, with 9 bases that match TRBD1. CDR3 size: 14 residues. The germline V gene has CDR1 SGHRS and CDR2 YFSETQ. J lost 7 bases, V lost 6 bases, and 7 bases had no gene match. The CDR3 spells CASTQDRGIGELFF. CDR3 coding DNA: TGCGCCAGCACCCAGGACAGGGGAATCGGGGAGCTGTTTTTT.

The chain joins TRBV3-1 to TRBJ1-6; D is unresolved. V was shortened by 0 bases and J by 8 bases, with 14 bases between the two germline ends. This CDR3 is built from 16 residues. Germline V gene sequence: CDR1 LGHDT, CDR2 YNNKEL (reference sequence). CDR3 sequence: CASSQDLFQDYSPLHF. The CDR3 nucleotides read TGTGCCAGCAGCCAAGATCTCTTCCAGGACTATTCACCCCTCCACTTT.

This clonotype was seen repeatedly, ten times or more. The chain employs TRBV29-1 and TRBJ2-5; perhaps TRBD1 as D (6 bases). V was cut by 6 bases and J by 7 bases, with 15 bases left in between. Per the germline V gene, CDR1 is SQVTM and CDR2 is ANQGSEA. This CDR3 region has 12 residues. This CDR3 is CSVVTGVLTQYF. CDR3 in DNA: TGCAGCGTGGTGACAGGCGTGTTGACCCAGTACTTC.

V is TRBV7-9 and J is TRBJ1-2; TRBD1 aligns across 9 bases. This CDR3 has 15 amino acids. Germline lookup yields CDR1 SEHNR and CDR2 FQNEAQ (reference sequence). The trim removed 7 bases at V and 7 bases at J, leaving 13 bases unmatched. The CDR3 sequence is CASTLDPQGAAGYTF. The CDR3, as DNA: TGTGCCAGCACCCTCGATCCACAGGGGGCAGCTGGCTACACCTTC.

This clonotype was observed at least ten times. The CDR3 sequence is CASTQPSGRGRYEQYF. The DNA for the CDR3 is TGTGCCAGCACTCAACCCAGCGGGAGGGGTAGGTACGAGCAGTACTTC. The chain uses TRBV12-3 or TRBV12-4 and TRBJ2-7; TRBD2 aligns across 10 bases. The V gene end was trimmed by 7 bases and the J gene end by 4 bases; junction bases not matched to a gene: 13. This CDR3 is built from 16 residues.

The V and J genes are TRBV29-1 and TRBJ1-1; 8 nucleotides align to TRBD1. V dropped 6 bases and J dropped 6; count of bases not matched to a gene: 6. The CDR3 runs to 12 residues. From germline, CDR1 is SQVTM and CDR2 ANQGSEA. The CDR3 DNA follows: TGCAGCGTGGACAGGGACCTCTCTGAAGCTTTCTTT. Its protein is CSVDRDLSEAFF.

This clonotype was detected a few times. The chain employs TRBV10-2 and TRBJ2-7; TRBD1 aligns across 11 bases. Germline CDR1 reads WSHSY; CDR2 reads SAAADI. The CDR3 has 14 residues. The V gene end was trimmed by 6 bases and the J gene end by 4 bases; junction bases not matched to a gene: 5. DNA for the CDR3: TGCGCCAGCAGAGGACAGGGGGCGCGTTACGAGCAGTACTTC. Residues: CASRGQGARYEQYF.

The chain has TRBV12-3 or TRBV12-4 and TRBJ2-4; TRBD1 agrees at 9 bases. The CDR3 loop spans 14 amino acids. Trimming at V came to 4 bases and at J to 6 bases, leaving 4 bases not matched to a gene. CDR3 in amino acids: CASSWTGELNIQYF. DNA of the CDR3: TGTGCCAGCAGTTGGACAGGGGAACTAAACATTCAGTACTTC.

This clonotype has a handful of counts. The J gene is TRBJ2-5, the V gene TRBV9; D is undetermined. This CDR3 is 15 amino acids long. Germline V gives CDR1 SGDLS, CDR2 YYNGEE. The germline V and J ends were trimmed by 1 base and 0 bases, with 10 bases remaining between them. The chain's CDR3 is CASSVSSQYQETQYF. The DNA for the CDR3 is TGTGCCAGCAGCGTAAGTTCCCAGTACCAAGAGACCCAGTACTTC.